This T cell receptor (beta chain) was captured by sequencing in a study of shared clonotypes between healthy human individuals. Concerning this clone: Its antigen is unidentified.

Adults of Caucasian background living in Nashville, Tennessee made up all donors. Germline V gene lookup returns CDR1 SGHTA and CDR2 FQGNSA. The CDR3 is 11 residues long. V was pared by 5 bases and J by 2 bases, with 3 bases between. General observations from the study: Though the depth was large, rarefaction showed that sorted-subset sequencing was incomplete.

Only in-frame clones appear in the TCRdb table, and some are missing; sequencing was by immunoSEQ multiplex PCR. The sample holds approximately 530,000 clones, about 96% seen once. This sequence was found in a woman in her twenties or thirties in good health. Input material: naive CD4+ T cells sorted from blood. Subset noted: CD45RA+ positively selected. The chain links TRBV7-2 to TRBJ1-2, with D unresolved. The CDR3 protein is CASSLNYGYTF. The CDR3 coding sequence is TGTGCCAGCAGCCTAAACTATGGCTACACCTTC.